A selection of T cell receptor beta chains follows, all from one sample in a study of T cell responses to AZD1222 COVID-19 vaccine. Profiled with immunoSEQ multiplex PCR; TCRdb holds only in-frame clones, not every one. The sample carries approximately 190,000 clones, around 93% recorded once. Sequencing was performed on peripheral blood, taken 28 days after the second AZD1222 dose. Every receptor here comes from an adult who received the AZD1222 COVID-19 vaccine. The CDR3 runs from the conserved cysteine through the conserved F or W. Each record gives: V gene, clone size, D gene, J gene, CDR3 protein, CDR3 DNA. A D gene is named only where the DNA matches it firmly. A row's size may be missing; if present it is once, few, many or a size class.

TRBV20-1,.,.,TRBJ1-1,CSASLSPSNTEAFF,TGCAGTGCTAGTTTGTCCCCTTCGAACACTGAAGCTTTCTTT
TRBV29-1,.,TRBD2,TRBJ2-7,CSVLLAGRSSYEQYF,TGCAGCGTTCTATTAGCGGGGCGAAGCTCCTACGAGCAGTACTTC
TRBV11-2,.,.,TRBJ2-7,CASSSLHRVHEQYF,TGTGCCAGCAGCTCCCTCCACAGGGTCCACGAGCAGTACTTC
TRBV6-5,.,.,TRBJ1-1,CASSYRQRDTEAFF,TGTGCCAGCAGTTACCGACAGAGGGACACTGAAGCTTTCTTT
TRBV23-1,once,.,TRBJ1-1,CASSQIPKGWQLNTEAFF,TGCGCCAGCAGTCAAATCCCCAAGGGGTGGCAACTGAACACTGAAGCTTTCTTT
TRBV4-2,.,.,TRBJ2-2,CASSQTGVGEAGELFF,TGTGCCAGCAGCCAAACGGGGGTGGGGGAGGCCGGGGAGCTGTTTTTT
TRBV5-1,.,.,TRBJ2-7,CASSSPPGTAGPYEQYF,TGCGCCAGCAGCTCACCACCCGGGACGGCGGGGCCCTACGAGCAGTACTTC
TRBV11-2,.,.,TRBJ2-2,CASSHTTGELFF,TGCGCCAGCAGCCATACAACCGGGGAGCTGTTTTTT
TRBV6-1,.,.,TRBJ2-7,CASSERGEGQYF,TGTGCCAGCAGTGAAAGGGGCGAAGGGCAGTACTTC
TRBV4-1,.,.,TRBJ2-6,CASSQGQTSGANVLTF,TGCGCCAGCAGCCAAGGACAGACCTCTGGGGCCAACGTCCTGACTTTC
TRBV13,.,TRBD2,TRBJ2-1,CAGSRLAGGPSLSEQFF,TGTGCCGGAAGCCGACTAGCGGGGGGGCCAAGTCTCAGTGAGCAGTTCTTC
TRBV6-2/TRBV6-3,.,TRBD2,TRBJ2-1,CASSPLSGGLLNEQFF,TGTGCCAGCAGCCCCCTCAGCGGGGGCCTCCTCAATGAGCAGTTCTTC
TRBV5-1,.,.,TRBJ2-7,CASSFSGTLSYEQYF,TGCGCCAGCAGCTTCTCCGGGACCCTCTCCTACGAGCAGTACTTC
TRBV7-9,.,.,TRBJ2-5,CASSTEGGRETQYF,TGTGCCAGCAGCACAGAGGGGGGCAGGGAGACCCAGTACTTC
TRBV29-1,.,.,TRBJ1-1,CSVAVGGDTEAFF,TGCAGCGTTGCGGTTGGGGGGGACACTGAAGCTTTCTTT
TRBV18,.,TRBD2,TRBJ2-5,CASSPASGEGQETQYF,TGTGCCAGCTCACCAGCGAGCGGGGAGGGCCAAGAGACCCAGTACTTC
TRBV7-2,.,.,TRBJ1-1,CASSWDGEAFF,TGTGCCAGCAGTTGGGACGGTGAAGCTTTCTTT
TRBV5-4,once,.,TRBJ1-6,CASSLVGGTVAPLHF,TGTGCCAGCAGCTTGGTGGGCGGGACGGTCGCACCCCTCCACTTT
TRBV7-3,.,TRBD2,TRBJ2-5,CASSFGLAGGQETQYF,TGTGCCAGCAGCTTCGGACTAGCGGGGGGGCAGGAGACCCAGTACTTC
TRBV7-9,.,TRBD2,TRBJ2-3,CASSLLAGGPDTQYF,TGTGCCAGCAGCCTACTCGCGGGGGGACCAGATACGCAGTATTTT
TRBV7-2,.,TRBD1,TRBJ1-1,CASSLDGTVTEAFF,TGTGCCAGCAGCTTGGACGGGACAGTCACTGAAGCTTTCTTT
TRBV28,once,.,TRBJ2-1,CASSLPDNSYNEQFF,TGTGCCAGCAGTTTACCGGATAACTCCTACAATGAGCAGTTCTTC
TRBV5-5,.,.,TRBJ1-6,CASSSDVGYNSPLHF,TGTGCCAGCAGCTCGGACGTGGGTTATAATTCACCCCTCCACTTT